This T cell receptor beta chain is from a study of blood T cell repertoires in COVID-19. This CDR3 spans 15 amino acids. Unmatched junction bases numbered 6, after V lost 5 bases and J lost 2 bases. CDR1 is SGHTA and CDR2 is FQGTGA in the germline V gene. Per the original data handling: Amplifying reference gene primers gave estimates of nucleated cell counts. Sequencing was performed with immunoSEQ multiplex PCR; in TCRdb, only in-frame clones are kept and a portion is missing. V, J and clone size were drawn from that table, and D and trimming were deduced from the DNA. The data show about 150,000 clones, with 70% to 90% seen just once and over 0.55% held by the top ten.

The chain links TRBV7-3 to TRBJ2-3, with TRBD2 matching over 8 bases. The sequence came from a man between 60 and 75 years old with COVID-19, enrolled during active disease. The specimen was peripheral blood. CDR3 sequence: CASSGSGANTDTQYF. The DNA for the CDR3 is TGTGCCAGCAGCGGTAGCGGGGCGAACACAGATACGCAGTATTTT.